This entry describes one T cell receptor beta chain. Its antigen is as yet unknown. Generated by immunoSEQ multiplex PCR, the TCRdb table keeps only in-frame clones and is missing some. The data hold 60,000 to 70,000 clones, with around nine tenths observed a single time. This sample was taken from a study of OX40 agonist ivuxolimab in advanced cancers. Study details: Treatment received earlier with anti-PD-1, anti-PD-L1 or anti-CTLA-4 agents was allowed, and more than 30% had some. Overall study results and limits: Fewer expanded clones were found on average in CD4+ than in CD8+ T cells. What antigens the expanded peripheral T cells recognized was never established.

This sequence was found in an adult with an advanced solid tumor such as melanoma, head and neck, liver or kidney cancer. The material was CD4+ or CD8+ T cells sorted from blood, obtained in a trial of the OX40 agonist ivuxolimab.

Here the CDR3 reads CASFLDEQFF. Written as DNA, the CDR3 is TGTGCCAGCTTCTTGGATGAGCAGTTCTTC. The rearrangement uses TRBV7-9 and TRBJ2-1; D not certain. This CDR3 comprises 10 residues. Germline V gene data show CDR1 as SEHNR and CDR2 as FQNEAQ (reference sequence). V dropped 8 bases and J dropped 8 bases, with 7 bases sitting between them.